This TCR beta chain comes out of a study of blood T cell repertoires in COVID-19. In the study overall: COVID-19 samples from acute and convalescent phases originated in the United States, Italy and Spain. T cells, B-cell-depleted T cells, or PBMCs provided the cDNA or gDNA that served as material.

The CDR3 extends over 11 amino acids. Trimming pared 1 base from V and 13 bases from J, leaving 10 bases between. Germline loops: CDR1 MDHEN, CDR2 SYDVKM. Per the original data handling: Estimates of nucleated cell counts were drawn from the amplification of reference gene primers. The protocol was immunoSEQ multiplex PCR, while the TCRdb copy is restricted to in-frame clones and leaves out a portion. V, J and clone size reflect that table, while D and trimming were determined from the DNA. The sample holds approximately 76,000 clones, around 91% seen once. This chain connects TRBV28 to TRBJ1-2; D remains unclear. Sequenced material: peripheral blood. This TCR came from a human donor in a cohort sampled during active COVID-19. The CDR3 DNA is TGTGCCAGCAGTTTATCCGGGGTGAGCACCTTC. This gives the protein CASSLSGVSTF.